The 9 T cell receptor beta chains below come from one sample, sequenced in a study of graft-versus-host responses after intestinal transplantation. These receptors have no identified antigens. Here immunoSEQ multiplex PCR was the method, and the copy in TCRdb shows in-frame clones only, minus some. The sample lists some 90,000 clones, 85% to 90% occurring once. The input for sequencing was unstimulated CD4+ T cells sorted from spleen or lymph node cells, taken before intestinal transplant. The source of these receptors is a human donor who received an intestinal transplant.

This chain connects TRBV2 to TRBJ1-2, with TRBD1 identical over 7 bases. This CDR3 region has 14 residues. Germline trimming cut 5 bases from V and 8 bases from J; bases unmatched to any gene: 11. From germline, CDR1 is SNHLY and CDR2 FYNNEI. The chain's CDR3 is CASSPDRLDRGYTF. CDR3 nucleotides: TGTGCCAGCAGTCCGGACAGGTTGGATCGGGGCTACACCTTC.

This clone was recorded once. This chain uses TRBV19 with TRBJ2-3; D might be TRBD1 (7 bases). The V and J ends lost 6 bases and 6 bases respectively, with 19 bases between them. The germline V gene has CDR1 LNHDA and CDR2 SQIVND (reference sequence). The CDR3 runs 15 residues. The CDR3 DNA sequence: TGTGCCAGTAGAGCGGGTAGGGGGCCCCCCGATACGCAGTATTTT. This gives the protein CASRAGRGPPDTQYF.

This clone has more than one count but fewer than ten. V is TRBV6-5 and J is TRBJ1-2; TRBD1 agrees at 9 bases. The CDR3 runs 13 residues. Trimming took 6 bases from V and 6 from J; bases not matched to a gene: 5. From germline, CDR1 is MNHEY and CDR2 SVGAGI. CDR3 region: CASRRDRVNGYTF. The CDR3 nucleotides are TGTGCCAGCAGACGGGACAGGGTGAATGGCTACACCTTC.

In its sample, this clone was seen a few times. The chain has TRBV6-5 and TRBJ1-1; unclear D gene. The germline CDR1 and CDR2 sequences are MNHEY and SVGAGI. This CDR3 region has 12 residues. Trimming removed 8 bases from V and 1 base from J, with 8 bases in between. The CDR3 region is CASVGQNTEAFF. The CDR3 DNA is TGTGCCAGCGTGGGCCAGAACACTGAAGCTTTCTTT.

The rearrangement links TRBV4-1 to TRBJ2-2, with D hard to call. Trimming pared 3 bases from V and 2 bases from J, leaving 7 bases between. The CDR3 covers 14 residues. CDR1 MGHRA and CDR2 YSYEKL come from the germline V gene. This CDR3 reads CASSHGSNTGELFF. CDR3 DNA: TGCGCCAGCAGCCACGGGTCAAACACCGGGGAGCTGTTTTTT.

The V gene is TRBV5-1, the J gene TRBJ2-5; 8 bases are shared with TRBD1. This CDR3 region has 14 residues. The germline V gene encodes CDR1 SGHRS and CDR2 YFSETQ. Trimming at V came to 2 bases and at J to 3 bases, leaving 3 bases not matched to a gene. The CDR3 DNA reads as TGCGCCAGCAGCTTTCAGGGGGCTGAAGAGACCCAGTACTTC. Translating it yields CASSFQGAEETQYF.

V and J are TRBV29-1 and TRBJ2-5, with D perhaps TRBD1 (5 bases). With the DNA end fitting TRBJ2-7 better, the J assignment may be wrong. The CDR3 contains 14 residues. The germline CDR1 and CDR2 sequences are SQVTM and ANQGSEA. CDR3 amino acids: CSAAQDRRGYEQYF. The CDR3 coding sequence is TGCAGCGCCGCACAGGACCGAAGGGGCTACGAGCAGTACTTC.

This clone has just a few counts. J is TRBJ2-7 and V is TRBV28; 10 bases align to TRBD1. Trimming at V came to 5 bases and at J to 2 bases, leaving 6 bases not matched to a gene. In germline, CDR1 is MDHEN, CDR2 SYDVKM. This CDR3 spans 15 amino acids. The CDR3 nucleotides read TGTGCCAGCAGTCACCCCGGGACAGGGGCCTACGAGCAGTACTTC. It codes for CASSHPGTGAYEQYF.

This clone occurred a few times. The CDR3 nucleotides are TGCAGCGTTTTATCGCCGGGACAGGGCCAAGCTTTCTTT. This gives the protein CSVLSPGQGQAFF. The gene calls are TRBV29-1 and TRBJ1-1; the match to TRBD1 covers 9 bases. V was pared by 5 bases and J by 9 bases, with 10 bases of the junction left unmatched. The germline V gene encodes CDR1 SQVTM and CDR2 ANQGSEA. CDR3 length equals 13 residues.